This passage covers 18 T cell receptor beta chains from one sample sequenced in a study of cytomegalovirus exposure and HLA in healthy donors. The primer mix had 60 Vbeta and 13 Jbeta primers. The protocol was immunoSEQ multiplex PCR, while the TCRdb copy is restricted to in-frame clones and leaves out a portion. Of approximately 130,000 clones listed, about 8.6% are singletons. The sample comprised PBMCs. Every receptor here comes from a woman aged 40 to 50 in good health and CMV-seropositive.

The chain uses TRBV13 and TRBJ1-1; 8 nucleotides line up with TRBD1. This CDR3 is built from 17 residues. Per the germline V gene, CDR1 is PRHDT and CDR2 is FYEKMQ (reference sequence). After removal of 5 bases from V and 0 bases from J, the junction contained 11 bases not matched to a gene. Here the CDR3 DNA reads TGTGCCAGCAGCCCTTCGACAGGGGCCCTTATGAACACTGAAGCTTTCTTT. It translates to CASSPSTGALMNTEAFF.

The chain couples TRBV2 to TRBJ1-2, with 8 positions matching TRBD1. V was clipped by 3 bases and J by 4 bases; unmatched bases: 4. Germline V gene sequence: CDR1 SNHLY, CDR2 FYNNEI. CDR3 size: 14 residues. The CDR3 DNA follows: TGTGCCAGCAGTGAGAGGACAGGGTCCTATGGCTACACCTTC. Translating gives CASSERTGSYGYTF. Filled out from reference TRBV2 and TRBJ1-2, the complete variable domain reads EPEVTQTPSHQVTQMGQEVILRCVPISNHLYFYWYRQILGQKVEFLVSFYNNEISEKSEIFDDQFSVERPDGSNFTLKIRSTKLEDSAMYFCASSERTGSYGYTFGSGTRLTVV.

The chain uses TRBV28 and TRBJ2-7, with 7 nucleotides matching TRBD1. The CDR3 extends over 16 amino acids. CDR1 is MDHEN, CDR2 SYDVKM, per germline. Unmatched junction bases numbered 11, after V lost 6 bases and J lost 0 bases. The CDR3 region is CASSVTGVLDSYEQYF. CDR3 coding DNA: TGTGCCAGCAGCGTAACAGGGGTCCTAGACTCCTACGAGCAGTACTTC.

This rearrangement joins TRBV2 to TRBJ1-2; 8 bases match TRBD1. The CDR3 runs 15 residues. The ends lost 7 bases at V and 2 bases at J; junction bases unmatched: 9. Germline CDR1 and CDR2: SNHLY and FYNNEI. The CDR3 region is CASNPTGGRNYGYTF. DNA for the CDR3: TGTGCCAGCAACCCAACAGGGGGGCGGAACTATGGCTACACCTTC.

The chain recombines TRBV19 with TRBJ1-6; 11 bases map to TRBD1. V lost 5 bases and J lost 10; bases outside the gene matches: 4. The CDR3 is made up of 14 amino acids. The germline V gene encodes CDR1 LNHDA and CDR2 SQIVND (reference sequence). Written as DNA, the CDR3 is TGTGCCAGTAGTTCGGGACAGGGGGAATCACCCCTCCACTTT. This translates into CASSSGQGESPLHF.

This clone was recorded a few times. V usage is TRBV27 and J usage is TRBJ1-1; no clear D. V lost 2 bases, J lost 5 bases, and 15 bases lay in between. Per germline, CDR1 MNHEY and CDR2 SMNVEV (reference sequence). The CDR3 loop spans 15 amino acids. The CDR3 spells CASSLRFMVGTEAFF. In DNA form, the CDR3 reads TGTGCCAGCAGTTTAAGGTTCATGGTCGGGACTGAAGCTTTCTTT.

The J gene is TRBJ2-3, the V gene TRBV27; 7 nucleotides line up with TRBD1. The V gene's germline CDR1 is MNHEY and CDR2 SMNVEV (reference sequence). There are 14 residues in the CDR3. Germline trimming cut 5 bases from V and 2 bases from J; bases unmatched to any gene: 4. The CDR3 DNA reads as TGTGCCAGCAGTCCTGGACAGGCCACAGATACGCAGTATTTT. As protein: CASSPGQATDTQYF.

The chain employs TRBV10-1 and TRBJ2-3, with 7 nucleotides matching TRBD1. CDR3 length: 14 amino acids. Germline lookup yields CDR1 WNHNN and CDR2 SYGVQD (reference sequence). J lost 7 bases, V lost 3 bases, and 7 bases had no gene match. CDR3 in DNA: TGCGCCAGCAGTGATCCCGACAGGGCAAATACGCAGTATTTT. This gives the protein CASSDPDRANTQYF.

The rearrangement links TRBV28 to TRBJ2-7; TRBD1 agrees at 7 bases. This CDR3 has 12 residues. Losses at the gene ends were 6 bases for V and 3 bases for J; bases not matched to a gene: 2. Germline-derived CDR1 and CDR2 are MDHEN and SYDVKM. The CDR3 sequence: CASSRQGYEQYV. For the CDR3, the DNA is TGTGCCAGCAGCCGACAGGGCTACGAGCAGTACGTC.

This clone was seen a few times. V gene TRBV14 combines with J gene TRBJ2-7; weak D call: TRBD2 (6 bases). CDR3 length: 17 residues. Trimming removed 1 base at V and 0 bases at J, with 16 bases between. Germline V lookup: CDR1 SGHDN, CDR2 FVKESK. CDR3 sequence reads: CASSQVGRGGASYEQYF. The CDR3 region has the DNA TGTGCCAGCAGCCAAGTCGGACGGGGCGGGGCCTCCTACGAGCAGTACTTC.

The CDR3 is CASTTGEGPMTGDYGYTF. As DNA, the CDR3 is TGTGCCAGCACCACGGGCGAGGGTCCCATGACAGGGGACTATGGCTACACCTTC. V and J are TRBV7-2 and TRBJ1-2, with 8 bases identical to TRBD1. J was trimmed by 3 bases and V by 7 bases; bases with no gene match: 19. CDR1 is SGHTA and CDR2 is FQGNSA in the germline V gene. The length of the CDR3 is 18 residues.

The table lists this clone with a few counts. V and J are TRBV7-9 and TRBJ2-5, with D perhaps TRBD2 (6 bases). The CDR3 length is 12 residues. Trimming cost V 1 base and J 7 bases, with 7 bases left between them. CDR1 and CDR2 (germline): SEHNR, FQNEAQ (reference sequence). The CDR3: CASSLDGRTQYF. The CDR3 DNA reads TGTGCCAGCAGCTTAGACGGGAGGACCCAGTACTTC.

Remarks on this clone: The same CDR3 is also encoded by other DNA sequences in this sample. The genes are TRBV5-1 and TRBJ2-2; no clear D. Trimming pared 0 bases from V and 2 bases from J, leaving 8 bases between. The CDR3 has 15 amino acids. The germline gives CDR1 SGHRS, CDR2 YFSETQ. Here the CDR3 DNA reads TGCGCCAGCAGCTTGGGTTCAGGAAACACCGGGGAGCTGTTTTTT. As protein: CASSLGSGNTGELFF.

This rearrangement joins TRBV12-5 to TRBJ2-7, with a possible D match to TRBD1 (6 bases). The V end lost 1 base, the J end lost 6 bases, and 13 bases lay between the germline ends. This CDR3 has 14 residues. CDR1 LGHNT and CDR2 FRNRAP come from the germline V gene. The CDR3 is CASGLGGTRGEQYF. The CDR3 coding sequence is TGTGCTAGTGGTTTGGGAGGGACACGTGGCGAGCAGTACTTC.

The chain has TRBV7-3 and TRBJ2-6, with unresolved D. The CDR3 spans 18 residues. Deletions cut 5 bases from V and 2 bases from J, with 19 bases between. Germline V gene sequence: CDR1 SGHTA, CDR2 FQGTGA. CDR3 sequence (DNA): TGTGCCAGCAGCCCCCGAATGAGGAGTCTAGCTGGGGCCAACGTCCTGACTTTC. Its protein is CASSPRMRSLAGANVLTF.

CDR3 in amino acids: CATNPGTELDTQYF. In nucleotides, the CDR3 is TGTGCCACCAATCCCGGGACAGAATTAGATACGCAGTATTTT. The chain has TRBV15 and TRBJ2-3, with 7 bases fitting TRBD1. The germline V gene has CDR1 LNHNV and CDR2 YYDKDF (reference sequence). The CDR3 is 14 amino acids. Trimming at V came to 7 bases and at J to 5 bases, leaving 9 bases not matched to a gene.

V is TRBV21-1 and J is TRBJ2-1; TRBD1, as called in the table, went unchecked against the DNA. TRBV21-1 is a recognized pseudogene. CDR3 length: 20 amino acids. CDR3 sequence (DNA): TGTGCCAGCAGCAAAGTCAGGGCCCCACAATGGGCTAGCTCCTACAATGAGCAGTTCTTC. This sequence encodes CASSKVRAPQWASSYNEQFF.

In its sample, this clone was seen a few times. The CDR3 nucleotides read TGCGCCAGCAGCTGGGGGACAGGGGGCTACGAGCAGTACTTC. Protein sequence: CASSWGTGGYEQYF. The genes are TRBV5-1 and TRBJ2-7; 11 nucleotides align to TRBD1. J lost 3 bases, V lost 3 bases, and 2 bases had no gene match. The CDR3 is 14 residues long. Germline assignment: CDR1 SGHRS and CDR2 YFSETQ.